These 15 T cell receptor beta chains originate from one sample sequenced in a study of cytomegalovirus exposure and HLA in healthy donors. Researchers ran the PCR with 60 Vbeta and 13 Jbeta primers. Sequencing was performed with immunoSEQ multiplex PCR; in TCRdb, only in-frame clones are kept and a portion is missing. The table gives around 120,000 clones; the top ten clones make up around 0.59% of it. The sequenced sample was PBMCs. The origin of the receptors is a man between 50 and 59 years old in good health and CMV-seronegative.

The rearrangement links TRBV4-2 to TRBJ1-1, with D hard to call. Per germline, CDR1 LGHNA and CDR2 YNFKEQ. The CDR3 totals 13 residues. The V gene lost 1 base and the J gene lost 1 base, with 4 bases spanning the gap. CDR3 protein: CASSQAKNTEAFF. In DNA form, the CDR3 reads TGTGCCAGCAGCCAAGCCAAGAACACTGAAGCTTTCTTT.

This chain joins TRBV7-9 and TRBJ1-1; no definite D call. The V gene's germline CDR1 is SEHNR and CDR2 FQNEAQ (reference sequence). Deletions cut 2 bases from V and 0 bases from J, with 4 bases between. CDR3 length: 13 residues. CDR3 in DNA: TGTGCCAGCAGCTTAATTATGAACACTGAAGCTTTCTTT. It is translated as CASSLIMNTEAFF. The complete variable domain, with remaining parts taken from reference TRBV7-9 and TRBJ1-1, reads DTGVSQNPRHKITKRGQNVTFRCDPISEHNRLYWYRQTLGQGPEFLTYFQNEAQLEKSRLLSDRFSAERPKGSFSTLEIQRTEQGDSAMYLCASSLIMNTEAFFGQGTRLTVV.

The chain has TRBV6-6 and TRBJ1-2, with TRBD1 matching over 7 bases. The CDR3 has 15 residues. The J segment lost 4 bases and the V segment lost 5 bases, leaving 10 bases of the junction unmatched. Germline V lookup: CDR1 MNHNY, CDR2 SVGAGI (reference sequence). The CDR3 is CASSRQGKGTYGYTF. In DNA form, the CDR3 reads TGTGCCAGCAGTCGACAGGGAAAGGGGACCTATGGCTACACCTTC.

The genes are TRBV10-1 and TRBJ1-1; TRBD1 matches 7 bases. In germline, CDR1 is WNHNN, CDR2 SYGVQD (reference sequence). This CDR3 contains 15 residues. J was trimmed by 0 bases and V by 6 bases; bases with no gene match: 7. This CDR3 is CASRQRQGLNTEAFF. The DNA of the CDR3 is TGCGCCAGCAGACAACGACAGGGCTTGAACACTGAAGCTTTCTTT.

The chain is built from TRBV7-2 and TRBJ2-1; 7 positions agree with TRBD2. CDR3 length: 15 residues. Trimming removed 2 bases from V and 4 bases from J; junction bases left unmatched: 5. The germline CDR1 and CDR2 sequences are SGHTA and FQGNSA. CDR3 sequence reads: CASSLRGVQYNEQFF. CDR3 nucleotides: TGTGCCAGCAGCTTACGGGGGGTCCAGTACAATGAGCAGTTCTTC.

The J gene is TRBJ2-1, the V gene TRBV7-9, with 8 positions matching TRBD2. CDR1 and CDR2 (germline): SEHNR, FQNEAQ (reference sequence). CDR3 length equals 16 residues. J was trimmed by 6 bases and V by 0 bases; bases with no gene match: 7. Here the CDR3 reads CASSLAAGGRANEQFF. The CDR3 nucleotides read TGTGCCAGCAGCTTAGCTGCGGGAGGAAGGGCCAATGAGCAGTTCTTC.

The chain employs TRBV11-3 and TRBJ1-1; TRBD1 might be the D (6 bases). CDR3 length: 15 residues. Germline V gives CDR1 SGHNT, CDR2 YENEEA. V was pared by 3 bases and J by 0 bases, with 11 bases between. The CDR3 region is CASSLTGSMNTEAFF. The CDR3 bases are TGTGCCAGCAGCTTGACAGGAAGCATGAACACTGAAGCTTTCTTT.

This chain uses TRBV9 with TRBJ2-5; a weak D match, TRBD2 (6 bases). The DNA end is more similar to TRBJ2-7, so the J call may be wrong. Germline V gives CDR1 SGDLS, CDR2 YYNGEE. This CDR3 has 16 amino acids. The CDR3 protein is CASSPRLGPRPYEQYF. The CDR3 bases are TGTGCCAGCAGCCCCCGACTAGGGCCTAGGCCCTACGAGCAGTACTTC.

As concerns this clone: At one end the junction does not follow the germline gene, possibly because of a read error. V and J are TRBV7-7 and TRBJ2-7, with TRBD1 as a possible D gene (6 bases). The CDR3 is made up of 15 amino acids. Germline V gene data show CDR1 as SSHAT and CDR2 as FNYEAQ (reference sequence). CDR3 bases: TGTGCTAGCAGCCTCGGTCCGGACAGCTCCTACGAGCAGTACTTC. The encoded protein is CASSLGPDSSYEQYF.

This chain uses TRBV18 with TRBJ1-1; no firm D call. Deletions cut 6 bases from V and 2 bases from J, with 13 bases between. The CDR3 loop spans 14 amino acids. Germline V lookup: CDR1 KGHSH, CDR2 LQKENI. The CDR3 is CASSPDKFNTEAFF. CDR3 sequence (DNA): TGTGCCAGCTCGCCCGACAAATTTAACACTGAAGCTTTCTTT.

V gene TRBV7-8 combines with J gene TRBJ1-6; 11 bases are shared with TRBD1. This CDR3 comprises 15 residues. V lost 5 bases, J lost 7 bases, and 4 bases stayed unmatched. Germline loops: CDR1 SGHVS, CDR2 FQNEAQ. The CDR3 DNA sequence: TGTGCCAGCAGCCACAGGGACAGGGGGAATTCACCCCTCCACTTT. This sequence encodes CASSHRDRGNSPLHF.

On this clone: This sample also contains other DNA sequences that code for the same CDR3. The CDR3 reads CSGWTGSETQYF. In DNA form, the CDR3 reads TGCAGCGGGTGGACAGGGTCGGAGACCCAGTACTTC. This chain joins TRBV29-1 and TRBJ2-5; TRBD1 matches 8 bases. Germline CDR1 and CDR2: SQVTM and ANQGSEA. The CDR3 length is 12 residues. The ends lost 7 bases at V and 5 bases at J; junction bases unmatched: 6.

The chain couples TRBV18 to TRBJ2-7, with D tentatively TRBD2 (5 bases). The germline CDR1 and CDR2 sequences are KGHSH and LQKENI. The CDR3 runs 14 residues. V shed 2 bases and J shed 1 base, with 9 bases lying between them. CDR3 region: CASSPIGVSYEQYF. In nucleotides, the CDR3 is TGTGCCAGCTCACCAATCGGGGTGTCCTACGAGCAGTACTTC.

The V call is TRBV5-6, the J call TRBJ1-2; TRBD1 aligns across 8 bases. The germline gives CDR1 SGHDT, CDR2 YYEEEE. Unmatched junction bases numbered 14, after V lost 2 bases and J lost 5 bases. The CDR3 extends over 17 amino acids. The CDR3 region is CASSFSSRGHGKYGYTF. In DNA form, the CDR3 reads TGTGCCAGCAGCTTCTCTTCCAGGGGGCATGGAAAATATGGCTACACCTTC.

The chain couples TRBV30 to TRBJ2-5; D is unresolved. The assigned J gene may be wrong: the sequence end matches TRBJ2-7 better. Germline lookup yields CDR1 GTSNPN and CDR2 SVGIG (reference sequence). This CDR3 is built from 14 residues. The CDR3: CAWSLGGSSYEQYF. CDR3 coding DNA: TGTGCCTGGAGTCTTGGCGGAAGCTCCTACGAGCAGTACTTC.